The TCR beta chain under discussion was sequenced for a study of T cell changes during pregnancy in multiple sclerosis (dated by TCRdb to between 2018 and 2021). Some background on the complete study: The study looked at changes in the T cell repertoire across pregnancy in women with multiple sclerosis.

Points on this clone: Its specific antigen is unknown. Nothing much larger sits one base from this clone, and base qualities are not available.

V is reduced by 3 bases and J by 4 bases, leaving a spacing of 11 bases between them. CDR1 is given as MNHEY and CDR2 as SMNVEV, both from the germline V gene (reference sequence). Reading from cysteine to phenylalanine, the CDR3 counts 14 amino acids. Here the CDR3 DNA is all that survives: 42 bases in frame from base 1. The receptor library was made with the immunoSEQ multiplex PCR assay. This is the immuneACCESS table as TCRdb keeps it, with only in-frame sequences that have V and J called. A part of the clones is gone; compared with another copy, unresolved V genes explain less than half, and the rest is unexplained. The sample table lists about 42,000 clones, around 80% of them with a count of one. The leading ten clones occupy 0.55% to 0.65% of the sample.

Specimen: CD4+ T cells from peripheral blood mononuclear cells, collected before pregnancy. This sequence originates from a female donor with multiple sclerosis, enrolled in a pregnancy study. The chain is made from TRBV27 and TRBJ2-3; possibly the D gene is TRBD2, per 5 matching bases. The DNA sequence is TGTGCCAGCAGTTTTGAGGGAGCAGCAGATACGCAGTATTTT. Translated, it reads CASSFEGAADTQYF.